The entry that follows covers one T cell receptor (beta chain) sequence. This clonotype qualifies as large (0.1 to 1%). The clone's antigen remains unknown. Qualities for individual bases were not recorded, and no much larger clone is one base off. This sample is drawn from a study of clonality assessment in lymphoblastic leukemia listed by TCRdb under 2018. The protocol used for the library was PCR. Instrument on record: Illumina MiSeq. TCRdb trimmed public reads at Q25 via fastp, called clones via MiXCR and kept in-frame beta chains. For every CDR3 protein sequence, its rows merge into one entry that carries the most common genes and DNA. Here the sample has about 290 distinct CDR3 sequences; about 28% occur a single time. The leading ten clones occupy 24% of the sample. For this chain, trimming is 5 bases at the V end and 4 bases at the J end, and the number of junction bases without a gene match is 8. The CDR3 contains 17 residues, cysteine and phenylalanine counted. Here the CDR3 DNA is all that survives: 51 bases in frame from base 1. Reading the germline V gene gives CDR1 SGHAT and CDR2 FQNNGV.

The rearranged chain carries TRBV11-2 and TRBJ2-5; 15 middle bases align to TRBD2. The receptor was derived from a human donor with acute lymphoblastic leukemia. In nucleotides, the sequence is TGTGCCAGCAGCCCCGGACTAGCGGGAGGGCCGGGAGAGACCCAGTACTTC. This is translated as CASSPGLAGGPGETQYF. With the rest looked up from the reference TRBV11-2 and TRBJ2-5 genes rather than sequenced, the full variable domain is EAGVAQSPRYKIIEKRQSVAFWCNPISGHATLYWYQQILGQGPKLLIQFQNNGVVDDSQLPKDRFSAERLKGVDSTLKIQPAKLEDSAVYLCASSPGLAGGPGETQYFGPGTRLLVL.